This T cell receptor (beta chain) was retrieved from a study of T cell clusters in autoimmune cytopenias. Roughly 40,000 genome equivalents of blood DNA were amplified for TRB. Study-level points and caveats: TRB repertoire shifts in secondary cytopenia and chronic lymphocytic leukemia mostly reflected lymphoma, not autoimmunity. Compared with active autoimmune hepatitis patients, healthy donors showed about 3.2-fold more exclusive TRB clusters.

On this clonotype itself: Its antigen remains unidentified.

Multiplex touch-down PCR amplified TRB using TRB-A and TRB-B pools in one tube. No DNA is given; TCRdb re-called the multiplex PCR reads and lists each CDR3 protein once. The listing contains almost 15,000 distinct CDR3 sequences. The sequencing input was peripheral blood. This sequence was found in a human donor with an autoimmune cytopenia or autoimmune hepatitis (not recorded which).

This chain's CDR3 is CASSETGGRDEQYF. The rearrangement links TRBV6-1 to TRBJ2-7; TCRdb indicates TRBD1, and absent DNA this call remains unverified. CDR3 length equals 14 residues. The germline V gene encodes CDR1 MNHNS and CDR2 SASEGT.